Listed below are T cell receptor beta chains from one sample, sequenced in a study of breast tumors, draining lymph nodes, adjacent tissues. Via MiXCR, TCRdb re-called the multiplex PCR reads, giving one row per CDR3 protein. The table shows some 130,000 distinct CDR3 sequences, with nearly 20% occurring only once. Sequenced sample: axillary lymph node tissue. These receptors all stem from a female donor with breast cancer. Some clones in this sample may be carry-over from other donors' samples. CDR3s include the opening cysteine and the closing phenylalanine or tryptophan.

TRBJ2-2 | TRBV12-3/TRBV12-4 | CASSFRTGGPGELFF
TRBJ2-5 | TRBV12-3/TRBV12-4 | CASSDRGVQTQYF
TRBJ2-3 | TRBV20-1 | CSARTRGRSTDTQYF
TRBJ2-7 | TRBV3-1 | CASSQMSYEQYF
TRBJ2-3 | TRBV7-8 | CASSLTGGRGDTQYF
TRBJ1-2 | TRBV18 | CASSPGLEGANYGYTF
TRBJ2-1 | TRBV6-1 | CASSATGIEQFF
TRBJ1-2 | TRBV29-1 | CSVEPYGQGGYGYTF
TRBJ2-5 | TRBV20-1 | CSARVPGRAKETQYF
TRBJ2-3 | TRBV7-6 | CASSFRGGTGGTDTQYF
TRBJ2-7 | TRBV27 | CASRRREDREQYF
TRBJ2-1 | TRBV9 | CASSPPGGPYNEQFF
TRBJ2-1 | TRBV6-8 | CARNRTGHRSGGAIGEQFF
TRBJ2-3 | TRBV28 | CASRRGGSTDTQYF
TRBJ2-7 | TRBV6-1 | CASGRTSGAYEQYF
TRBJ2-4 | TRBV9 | CASSVSTGLAKNIQYF
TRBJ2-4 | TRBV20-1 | CSARTVAKNIQYF
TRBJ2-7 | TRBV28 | CAILAGGPSYEQYF
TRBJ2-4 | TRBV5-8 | CASSLVGAAKNIQYF
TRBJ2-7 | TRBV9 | CASSVGQGGYEQYF
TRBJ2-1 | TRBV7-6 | CASSAKLARGSYNEQFF
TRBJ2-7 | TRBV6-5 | CASSRDRYEQYF
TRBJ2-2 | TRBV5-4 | CASSLATNRKELFF
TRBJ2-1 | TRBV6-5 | CASSARIGNEQFF
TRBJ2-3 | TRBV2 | CASSPIAGGGDTQYF
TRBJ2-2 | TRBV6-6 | CASSVGAGELFF
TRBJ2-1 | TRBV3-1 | CASSHPRGGRSYNEQFF
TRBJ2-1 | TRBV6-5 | CASSYLGTGANEQFF
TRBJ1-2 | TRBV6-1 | CASSDEQGFRGYIF
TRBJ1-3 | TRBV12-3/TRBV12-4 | CASSLSLKGNTIYF
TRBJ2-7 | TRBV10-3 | CAISRDSSYEQYF
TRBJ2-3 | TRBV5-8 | CASSQLLTAGTTDTQYF
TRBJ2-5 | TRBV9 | CASKSGGSETQYF
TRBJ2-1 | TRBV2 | CASSLGTSGYIEQFF
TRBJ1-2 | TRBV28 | CASKRDSGVIYGYTF
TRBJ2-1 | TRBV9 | CASSGDRDEQFF
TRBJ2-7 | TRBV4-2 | CASSQEMTSGSYEQYF
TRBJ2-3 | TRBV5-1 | CASSLPRLAGTDTQYF
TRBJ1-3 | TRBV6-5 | CASSYRAGTGLGNTIYF
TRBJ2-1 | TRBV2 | CASSETAGNCNEQFF
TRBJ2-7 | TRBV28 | CASSQLRRAGEQYF
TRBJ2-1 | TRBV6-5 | CASSYSVAGGGFEQFF
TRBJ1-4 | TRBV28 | CASSAPGAPNEKLFF
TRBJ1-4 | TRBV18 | CASSTPFEEKLFF
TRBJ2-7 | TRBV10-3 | CAISESQGNGEQYF
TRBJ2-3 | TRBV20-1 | CSAKVAGGRWGADTQYF
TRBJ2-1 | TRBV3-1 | CASSQLAGEDEQFF
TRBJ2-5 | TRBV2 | CASSDRGRDFETQYF
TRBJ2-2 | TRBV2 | CASNPDRVTAGELFF
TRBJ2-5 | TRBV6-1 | CASSEAGLAAVGQYF
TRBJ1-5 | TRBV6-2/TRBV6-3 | CASSYGGVSNQPQHF
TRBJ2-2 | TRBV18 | CASSHGLAGGTGELFF
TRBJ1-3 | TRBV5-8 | CASSAPGGSGNTIYF
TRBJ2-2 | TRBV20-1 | CSVASGELFF
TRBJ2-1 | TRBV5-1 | CASSFDSEQFF
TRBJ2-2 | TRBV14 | CASSQATRAMRRAGELFF
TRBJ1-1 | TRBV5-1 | CASSFVGGTEAFF
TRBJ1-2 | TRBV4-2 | CASSQEMTGENRYTF
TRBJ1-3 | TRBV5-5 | CASSPTGGGNTIYF